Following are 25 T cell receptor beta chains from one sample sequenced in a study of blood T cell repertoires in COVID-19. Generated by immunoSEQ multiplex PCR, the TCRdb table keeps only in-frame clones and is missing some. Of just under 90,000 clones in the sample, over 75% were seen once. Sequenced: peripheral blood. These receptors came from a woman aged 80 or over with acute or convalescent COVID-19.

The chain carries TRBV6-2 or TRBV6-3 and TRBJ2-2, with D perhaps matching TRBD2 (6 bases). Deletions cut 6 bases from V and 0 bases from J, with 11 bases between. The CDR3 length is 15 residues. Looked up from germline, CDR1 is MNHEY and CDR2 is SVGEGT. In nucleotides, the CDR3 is TGTGCCAGCAGCTCGGGACTTTCGAACACCGGGGAGCTGTTTTTT. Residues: CASSSGLSNTGELFF.

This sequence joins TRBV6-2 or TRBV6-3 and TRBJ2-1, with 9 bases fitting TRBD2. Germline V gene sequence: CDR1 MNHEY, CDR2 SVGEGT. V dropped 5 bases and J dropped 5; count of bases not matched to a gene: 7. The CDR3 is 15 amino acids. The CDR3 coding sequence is TGTGCCAGCAGTCAACTAGCGGGTGGCCACAATGAGCAGTTCTTC. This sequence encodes CASSQLAGGHNEQFF.

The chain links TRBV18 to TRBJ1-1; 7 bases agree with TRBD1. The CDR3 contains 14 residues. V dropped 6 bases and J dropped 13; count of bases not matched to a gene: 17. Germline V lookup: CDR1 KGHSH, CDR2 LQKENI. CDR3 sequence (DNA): TGTGCCAGCTCCGCAGGCGGACAGGACCTTCAAGGTTTCTTT. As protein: CASSAGGQDLQGFF.

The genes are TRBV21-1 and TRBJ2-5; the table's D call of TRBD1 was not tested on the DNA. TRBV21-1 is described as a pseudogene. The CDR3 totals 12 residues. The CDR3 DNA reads TGTGCCAGGGGACAGGGGGCGAAGACCCAGTACTTC. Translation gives CARGQGAKTQYF.

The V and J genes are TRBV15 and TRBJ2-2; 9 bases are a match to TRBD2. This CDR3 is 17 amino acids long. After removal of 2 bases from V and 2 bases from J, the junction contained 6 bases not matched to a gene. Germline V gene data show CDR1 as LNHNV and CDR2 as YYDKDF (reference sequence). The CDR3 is CATSRRLADVNTGELFF. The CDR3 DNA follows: TGTGCCACCAGCAGAAGACTAGCGGATGTTAACACCGGGGAGCTGTTTTTT.

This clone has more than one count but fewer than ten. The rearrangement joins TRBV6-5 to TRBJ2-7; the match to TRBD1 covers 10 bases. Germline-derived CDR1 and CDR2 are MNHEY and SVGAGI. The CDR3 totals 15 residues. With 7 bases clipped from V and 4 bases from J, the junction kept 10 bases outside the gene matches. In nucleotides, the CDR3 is TGTGCCAGCACCGGGACAGGGGAAAAGATGTACGAGCAGTACTTC. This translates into CASTGTGEKMYEQYF.

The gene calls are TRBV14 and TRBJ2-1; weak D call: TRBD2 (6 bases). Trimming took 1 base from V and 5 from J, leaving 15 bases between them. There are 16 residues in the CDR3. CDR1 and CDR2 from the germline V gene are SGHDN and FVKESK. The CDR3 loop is CASSQVKGSGHNEQFF. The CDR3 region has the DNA TGTGCCAGCAGCCAAGTTAAGGGTAGCGGACACAATGAGCAGTTCTTC.

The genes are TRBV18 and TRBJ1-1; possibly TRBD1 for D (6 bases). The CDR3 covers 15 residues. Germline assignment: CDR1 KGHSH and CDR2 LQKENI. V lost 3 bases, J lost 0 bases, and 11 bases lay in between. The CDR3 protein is CASSPLRQVNTEAFF. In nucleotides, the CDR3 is TGTGCCAGCTCACCTCTCAGACAGGTGAACACTGAAGCTTTCTTT.

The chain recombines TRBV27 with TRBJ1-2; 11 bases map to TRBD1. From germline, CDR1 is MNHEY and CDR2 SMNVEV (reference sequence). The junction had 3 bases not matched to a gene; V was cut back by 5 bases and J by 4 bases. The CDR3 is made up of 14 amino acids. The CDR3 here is CASSPGQGAYGYTF. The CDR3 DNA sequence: TGTGCCAGCAGTCCCGGACAGGGGGCCTATGGCTACACCTTC.

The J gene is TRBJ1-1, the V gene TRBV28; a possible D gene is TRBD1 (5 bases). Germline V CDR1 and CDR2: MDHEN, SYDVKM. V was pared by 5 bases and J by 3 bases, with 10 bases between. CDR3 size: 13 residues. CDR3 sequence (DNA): TGTGCCAGCAGTCTAGACAGATACACTGAAGCTTTCTTT. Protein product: CASSLDRYTEAFF.

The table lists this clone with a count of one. CDR3 in amino acids: CASSLYLAVNTGELFF. CDR3 bases: TGTGCCAGCAGCTTGTACCTAGCTGTGAACACCGGGGAGCTGTTTTTT. The rearrangement uses TRBV5-6 and TRBJ2-2; TRBD2 might be the D (5 bases). Germline V gene sequence: CDR1 SGHDT, CDR2 YYEEEE. The length of the CDR3 is 16 residues. V was shortened by 1 base and J by 1 base, with 11 bases between the two germline ends. The entire variable domain, with the rest obtained from reference TRBV5-6 and TRBJ2-2, is as follows: DAGVTQSPTHLIKTRGQQVTLRCSPKSGHDTVSWYQQALGQGPQFIFQYYEEEERQRGNFPDRFSGHQFPNYSSELNVNALLLGDSALYLCASSLYLAVNTGELFFGEGSRLTVL.

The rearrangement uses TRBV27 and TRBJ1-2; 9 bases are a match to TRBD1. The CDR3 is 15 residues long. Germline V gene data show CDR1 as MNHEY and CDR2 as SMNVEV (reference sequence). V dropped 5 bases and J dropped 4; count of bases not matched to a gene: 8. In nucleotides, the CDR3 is TGTGCCAGCAGTCCGAACAGGGGGCATCCCTATGGCTACACCTTC. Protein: CASSPNRGHPYGYTF.

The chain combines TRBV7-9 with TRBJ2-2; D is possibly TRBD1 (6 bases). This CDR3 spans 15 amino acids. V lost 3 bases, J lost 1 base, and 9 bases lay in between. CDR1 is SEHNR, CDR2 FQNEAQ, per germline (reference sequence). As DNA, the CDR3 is TGTGCCAGCAGCTTGGGACACAGGAACACCGGGGAGCTGTTTTTT. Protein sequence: CASSLGHRNTGELFF.

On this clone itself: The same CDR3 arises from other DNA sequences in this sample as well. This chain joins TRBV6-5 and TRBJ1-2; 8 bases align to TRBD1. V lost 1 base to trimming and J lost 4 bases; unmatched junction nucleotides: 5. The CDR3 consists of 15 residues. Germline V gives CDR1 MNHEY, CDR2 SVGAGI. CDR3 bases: TGTGCCAGCAGTTACTTGCAGGGGGCGCCCTATGGCTACACCTTC. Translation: CASSYLQGAPYGYTF.

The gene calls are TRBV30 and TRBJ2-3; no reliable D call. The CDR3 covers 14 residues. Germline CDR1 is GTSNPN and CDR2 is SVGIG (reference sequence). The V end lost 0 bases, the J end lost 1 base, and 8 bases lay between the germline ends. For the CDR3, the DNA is TGTGCCTGGAGTGTGGGTAGCCGCACAGATACGCAGTATTTT. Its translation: CAWSVGSRTDTQYF.

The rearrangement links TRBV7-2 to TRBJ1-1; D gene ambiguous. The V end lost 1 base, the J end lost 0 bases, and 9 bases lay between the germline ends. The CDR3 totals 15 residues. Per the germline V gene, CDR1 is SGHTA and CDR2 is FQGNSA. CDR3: CASSLVPNLNTEAFF. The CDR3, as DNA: TGTGCCAGCAGCTTAGTGCCGAACTTGAACACTGAAGCTTTCTTT.

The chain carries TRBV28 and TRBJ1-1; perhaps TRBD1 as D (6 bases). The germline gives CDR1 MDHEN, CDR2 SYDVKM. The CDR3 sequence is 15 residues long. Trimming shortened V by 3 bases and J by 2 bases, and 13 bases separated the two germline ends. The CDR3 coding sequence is TGTGCCAGCAGTTTCCCAGGGGTGGGAAACACTGAAGCTTTCTTT. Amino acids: CASSFPGVGNTEAFF.

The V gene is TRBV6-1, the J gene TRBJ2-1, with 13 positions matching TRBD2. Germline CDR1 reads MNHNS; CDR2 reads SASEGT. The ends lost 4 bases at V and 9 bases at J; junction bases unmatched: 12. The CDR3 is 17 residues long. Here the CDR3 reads CASSGRMGLAGRGEQFF. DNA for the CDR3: TGTGCCAGCAGTGGTAGAATGGGACTAGCGGGAAGGGGTGAGCAGTTCTTC.

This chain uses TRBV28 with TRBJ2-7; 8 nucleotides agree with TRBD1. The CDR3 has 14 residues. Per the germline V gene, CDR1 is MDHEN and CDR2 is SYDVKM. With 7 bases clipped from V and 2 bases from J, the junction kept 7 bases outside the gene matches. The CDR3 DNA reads TGTGCCAGCAATCCGACAGGGGCAACCTACGAGCAGTACTTC. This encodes CASNPTGATYEQYF.

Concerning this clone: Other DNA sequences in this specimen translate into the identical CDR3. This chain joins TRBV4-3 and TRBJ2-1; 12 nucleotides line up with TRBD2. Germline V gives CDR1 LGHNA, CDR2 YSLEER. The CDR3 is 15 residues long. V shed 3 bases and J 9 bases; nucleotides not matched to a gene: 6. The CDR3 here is CASSQLAGGPSEQFF. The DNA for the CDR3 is TGCGCCAGCAGCCAGCTAGCGGGAGGGCCCAGTGAGCAGTTCTTC.

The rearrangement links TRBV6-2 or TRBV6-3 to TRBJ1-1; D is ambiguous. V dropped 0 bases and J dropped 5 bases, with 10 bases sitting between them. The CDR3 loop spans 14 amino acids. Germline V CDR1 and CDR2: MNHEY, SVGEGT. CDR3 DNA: TGTGCCAGCAGTTACTCGTTCCCGAGGACTGAAGCTTTCTTT. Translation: CASSYSFPRTEAFF.

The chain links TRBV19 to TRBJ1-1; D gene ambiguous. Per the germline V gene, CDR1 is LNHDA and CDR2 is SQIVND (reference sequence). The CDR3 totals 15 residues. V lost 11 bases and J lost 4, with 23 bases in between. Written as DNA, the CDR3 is TGTGCCTCGATACCATCCGGGGTCTATGGCACTGAAGCTTTCTTT. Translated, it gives CASIPSGVYGTEAFF.

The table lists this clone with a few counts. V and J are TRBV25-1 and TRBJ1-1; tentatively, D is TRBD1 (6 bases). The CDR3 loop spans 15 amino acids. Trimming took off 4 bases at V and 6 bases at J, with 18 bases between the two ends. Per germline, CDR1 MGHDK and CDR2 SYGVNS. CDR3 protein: CASSAPTGPYAEAFF. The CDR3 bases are TGTGCCAGCAGTGCCCCAACAGGGCCGTACGCTGAAGCTTTCTTT.

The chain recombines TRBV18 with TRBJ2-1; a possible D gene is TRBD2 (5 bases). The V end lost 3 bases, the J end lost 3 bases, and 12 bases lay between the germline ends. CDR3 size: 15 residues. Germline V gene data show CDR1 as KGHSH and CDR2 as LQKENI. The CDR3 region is CASSPLADDYNEQFF. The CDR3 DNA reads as TGTGCCAGCTCACCTCTAGCTGATGACTACAATGAGCAGTTCTTC.

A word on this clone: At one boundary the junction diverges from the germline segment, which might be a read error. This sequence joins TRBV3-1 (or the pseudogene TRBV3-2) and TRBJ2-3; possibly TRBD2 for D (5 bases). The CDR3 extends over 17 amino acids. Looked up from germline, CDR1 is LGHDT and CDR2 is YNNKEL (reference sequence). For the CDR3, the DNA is TGTGCCAGCACCCAACTCTCCCCGGGAAAAAGCACAGATACGCAGTATTTT. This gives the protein CASTQLSPGKSTDTQYF.